The 8 T cell receptor beta chains listed next were all sequenced from one sample in a study of Tregs in tolerant kidney transplant recipients. Recipients received nonmyeloablative bone marrow transplants from related graft donors, with transient mixed chimerism. Some clones are missing from TCRdb's copy, which holds only in-frame ones; the method was immunoSEQ multiplex PCR. This table holds tens of thousands of clones, under 95% found once. The sequencing used CD4+ T cells from blood (PBMCs), collected 12 months after the transplant. These receptors were collected from a human patient who received a combined kidney and bone marrow transplant. Some T cells may have originated in the graft donor.

The chain combines TRBV7-9 with TRBJ2-2; 7 bases align to TRBD1. This CDR3 has 15 residues. J gave up 6 bases and V 10 bases, and 14 bases lay outside the gene matches. Germline V gives CDR1 SEHNR, CDR2 FQNEAQ (reference sequence). The CDR3 sequence: CATTQETGLAGELFF. The CDR3 region has the DNA TGTGCCACTACCCAAGAGACAGGGTTAGCCGGGGAGCTGTTTTTT. The entire variable domain, with the rest obtained from reference TRBV7-9 and TRBJ2-2, is as follows: DTGVSQNPRHKITKRGQNVTFRCDPISEHNRLYWYRQTLGQGPEFLTYFQNEAQLEKSRLLSDRFSAERPKGSFSTLEIQRTEQGDSAMYLCATTQETGLAGELFFGEGSRLTVL.

This chain uses TRBV19 with TRBJ1-2, with a weak D call TRBD1 (5 bases). Per the germline V gene, CDR1 is LNHDA and CDR2 is SQIVND (reference sequence). The ends were cut back, 5 bases at V and 2 bases at J, with 9 bases in the middle. The CDR3 consists of 13 residues. The CDR3 reads CASSDQGNYGYTF. CDR3 nucleotide sequence: TGTGCCAGTAGTGACCAGGGAAACTATGGCTACACCTTC.

CDR3 region: CASSPSYRGSLNTEAFF. DNA for the CDR3: TGCGCCAGCAGCCCAAGTTATAGGGGGAGTCTGAACACTGAAGCTTTCTTT. This chain joins TRBV4-3 and TRBJ1-1, with a possible D match to TRBD1 (6 bases). Trimming removed 4 bases from V and 0 bases from J, with 18 bases in between. This CDR3 is built from 17 residues. Germline values: CDR1 LGHNA, CDR2 YSLEER.

As for this clone: One junction end does not reproduce the germline sequence, and a read error may be involved. The identical CDR3 is also encoded by other nucleotide sequences in the sample. The chain joins TRBV4-1 to TRBJ1-6, with D maybe TRBD1 (5 bases). CDR1 and CDR2 from the germline V gene are MGHRA and YSYEKL. This CDR3 has 16 amino acids. This CDR3 is CASSSLTRGQNSPLHF. In DNA, the CDR3 is TGCGCCAGCAGTTCCCTCACCCGAGGACAAAATTCCCCCCTCCACTTT.

The chain recombines TRBV28 with TRBJ2-3, with 8 bases fitting TRBD2. This CDR3 region has 15 residues. Germline CDR1 MDHEN, CDR2 SYDVKM. The ends lost 8 bases at V and 5 bases at J; junction bases unmatched: 12. CDR3: CASRPAGRGIDTQYF. CDR3 DNA sequence: TGTGCCAGCCGACCCGCCGGGAGGGGAATAGATACGCAGTATTTT.

The chain has TRBV5-6 and TRBJ1-6; 7 bases line up with TRBD1. This CDR3 has 15 amino acids. Germline V lookup: CDR1 SGHDT, CDR2 YYEEEE. J was trimmed by 8 bases and V by 1 base; bases with no gene match: 6. Here the CDR3 DNA reads TGTGCCAGCAGCTTGAAGGCAGGGGGGTATTCACCCCTCCACTTT. Protein: CASSLKAGGYSPLHF.

This clone was seen only once. V usage is TRBV29-1 and J usage is TRBJ2-7; 13 nucleotides agree with TRBD2. V shed 6 bases and J 6 bases; nucleotides not matched to a gene: 14. The CDR3 sequence is 16 residues long. Germline values: CDR1 SQVTM, CDR2 ANQGSEA. CDR3 DNA: TGCAGCGTGGTCGGGACTAGCGGGACCCTACCCCGCGAGCAGTACTTC. Translation: CSVVGTSGTLPREQYF.

The chain links TRBV6-5 to TRBJ2-7; no clear D. V was clipped by 6 bases and J by 5 bases, with 8 bases between them. The CDR3 consists of 11 residues. CDR1 is MNHEY, CDR2 SVGAGI, per germline. The CDR3 loop is CASRAVHEQYF. The CDR3 coding sequence is TGTGCCAGCAGGGCAGTCCACGAGCAGTACTTC.